Shown below are 27 T cell receptor beta chains from a single sample sequenced in a study of T-cell memory formation after mild COVID-19. MiXCR was run by TCRdb on the 5' RACE reads, yielding one entry per CDR3 protein. This sample has 34,000 or so distinct CDR3 sequences, with 7.7% found just once. Source material: PBMCs or a T cell subset sorted from them (not recorded which). The receptors were gathered from a young man who had mild COVID-19 (a few samples of this study predate the infection). Cell type and time point are not known.

Many counts were recorded for this clonotype. The chain has TRBV4-3 and TRBJ2-7; D could derive from TRBD1 or TRBD2 (5 bases each). Deletions cut 0 bases from V and 1 base from J, with 10 bases between. Germline V gives CDR1 LGHNA, CDR2 YSLEER. The CDR3 contains 15 residues. In nucleotides, the CDR3 is TGCGCCAGCAGCCAAGATCGGGACGGTTCCTACGAGCAGTACTTC. Translation gives CASSQDRDGSYEQYF.

This clonotype occurred many times. Here the CDR3 DNA reads TGCAGTGCTAGAGTACGGGTGAACACTGAAGCTTTCTTT. Residues: CSARVRVNTEAFF. V usage is TRBV20-1 and J usage is TRBJ1-1; D remains ambiguous. Between the trimmed V and J ends, which lost 1 base and 0 bases, there was a span of 6 bases. CDR3 length: 13 residues. Germline V CDR1 and CDR2: DFQATT, SNEGSKA (reference sequence).

About this clonotype itself: A much more abundant neighbour one base away suggests this may be a read error. The chain couples TRBV7-2 to TRBJ2-3; 11 bases fit TRBD2. The CDR3 totals 16 residues. Germline lookup yields CDR1 SGHTA and CDR2 FQGNSA. CDR3 DNA sequence: TGTGCCAGCAGCTTGCACCGACTAGCGGGGCAAGATACGAAGTATTTT. It codes for CASSLHRLAGQDTKYF.

This clonotype was counted ten times or more. The J gene is TRBJ1-2, the V gene TRBV7-9; D might be TRBD1 (5 bases). The CDR3 loop spans 12 amino acids. Germline-derived CDR1 and CDR2 are SEHNR and FQNEAQ (reference sequence). V was shortened by 5 bases and J by 8 bases, with 12 bases between the two germline ends. CDR3 DNA: TGTGCCAGCAGCCCCCGACAGAGAGGCTACACCTTC. Its translation: CASSPRQRGYTF.

This clonotype was detected many times. The chain recombines TRBV10-1 with TRBJ2-3; D unresolved. In germline, CDR1 is WNHNN, CDR2 SYGVQD (reference sequence). Trimming pared 3 bases from V and 3 bases from J, leaving 7 bases between. CDR3 size: 13 residues. CDR3 in amino acids: CASSEAGTDTQYF. The CDR3 coding sequence is TGCGCCAGCAGTGAAGCTGGGACAGATACGCAGTATTTT.

This clonotype has a handful of counts. The V gene is TRBV28, the J gene TRBJ1-6, with D unclear. CDR1 and CDR2 from the germline V gene are MDHEN and SYDVKM. Trimming took 8 bases from V and 9 from J, leaving 11 bases between them. The CDR3 consists of 12 residues. DNA of the CDR3: TGTGCCAGCTCCCCCGCCGGTTCACCCCTCCACTTT. This translates into CASSPAGSPLHF.

Of note for this clonotype: Sequence at one end of the junction differs from germline and may be a read error. The CDR3 sequence: CASSPPASTDKQYF. The CDR3 DNA sequence: TGTGCCAGCTCACCACCGGCCAGCACAGATAAGCAGTATTTT. The V gene is TRBV18, the J gene TRBJ2-3; the D is unclear. The CDR3 is made up of 14 amino acids. Germline CDR1 is KGHSH and CDR2 is LQKENI.

On this clonotype itself: A read error is possible here, since a much larger clone lies one base away. The rearrangement links TRBV29-1 to TRBJ1-2; TRBD1 agrees at 7 bases. CDR1 is SQVTM and CDR2 is ANQGSEA in the germline V gene. V lost 6 bases and J lost 4; bases outside the gene matches: 8. The CDR3 extends over 13 amino acids. The CDR3 loop is CSVGQDGGYGYTF. For the CDR3, the DNA is TGCAGCGTAGGACAGGATGGGGGCTATGGCTACACCTTC.

This clonotype was detected many times. The chain has TRBV7-3 and TRBJ2-3; D perhaps matches TRBD2 (5 bases). V was shortened by 5 bases and J by 8 bases, with 11 bases between the two germline ends. The germline V gene has CDR1 SGHTA and CDR2 FQGTGA. This CDR3 contains 12 residues. CDR3 nucleotides: TGTGCCAGCAGCCTGGAGGCGGGTACGCAGTATTTT. Amino acid sequence: CASSLEAGTQYF.

This clonotype was seen many times. The CDR3 DNA reads TGTGCCAGCAGCTTAGGCGGGACCCCTTACAATGAGCAGTTCTTC. The encoded protein is CASSLGGTPYNEQFF. V usage is TRBV11-2 and J usage is TRBJ2-1; D may be TRBD2 (6 bases). The CDR3 has 15 residues. Germline loops: CDR1 SGHAT, CDR2 FQNNGV. Trimming pared 1 base from V and 4 bases from J, leaving 11 bases between.

The CDR3 loop is CASSFSDSNYGYTF. Written as DNA, the CDR3 is TGCGCCAGCAGCTTCTCGGACAGTAACTATGGCTACACCTTC. The rearrangement joins TRBV5-1 to TRBJ1-2; a weak D match, TRBD1 (6 bases). This CDR3 comprises 14 residues. CDR1 is SGHRS and CDR2 is YFSETQ in the germline V gene. The germline V and J ends were trimmed by 2 bases and 1 base, with 9 bases remaining between them.

This clonotype was seen ten or more times. J is TRBJ2-2 and V is TRBV5-1, with TRBD1 matching over 9 bases. Trimming removed 4 bases from V and 7 bases from J; junction bases left unmatched: 14. The CDR3 is 17 residues long. Germline CDR1 and CDR2: SGHRS and YFSETQ. The DNA of the CDR3 is TGCGCCAGCAGCATCCGCAACAGGGGGCATTTCATCGGGGAGCTGTTTTTT. It translates to CASSIRNRGHFIGELFF.

This clonotype appeared many times. The chain joins TRBV4-1 to TRBJ1-3; the D is unclear. With 4 bases removed from V and 0 bases from J, the gap between germline ends came to 16 bases. This CDR3 spans 17 amino acids. Germline lookup yields CDR1 MGHRA and CDR2 YSYEKL. This chain's CDR3 is CASSRGVARNSGNTIYF. In DNA, the CDR3 is TGCGCCAGCAGCCGTGGGGTGGCGCGAAACTCTGGAAACACCATATATTTT.

This clonotype showed up many times. The genes are TRBV27 and TRBJ2-1, with 9 positions matching TRBD1. This CDR3 contains 14 residues. Germline values: CDR1 MNHEY, CDR2 SMNVEV (reference sequence). V was pared by 3 bases and J by 10 bases, with 7 bases of the junction left unmatched. The CDR3 is CASSLGTGYGEQFF. The CDR3, as DNA: TGTGCCAGCAGTTTGGGGACAGGGTACGGGGAGCAGTTCTTC.

The table lists this clonotype with a few counts. V gene TRBV7-9 combines with J gene TRBJ2-1; 9 positions agree with TRBD1. The J segment lost 7 bases and the V segment lost 11 bases, leaving 6 bases of the junction unmatched. Germline-derived CDR1 and CDR2 are SEHNR and FQNEAQ (reference sequence). There are 12 residues in the CDR3. CDR3 sequence (DNA): TGTGCCCCGGGGACAGGGTCGAATGAGCAGTTCTTC. This translates into CAPGTGSNEQFF.

This clonotype was detected many times. This CDR3 reads CASRAGNEQFF. CDR3 bases: TGTGCCAGCAGGGCGGGGAATGAGCAGTTCTTC. The gene calls are TRBV6-5 and TRBJ2-1; possible D gene TRBD2, 6 bases. The CDR3 is 11 residues long. Germline V gene data show CDR1 as MNHEY and CDR2 as SVGAGI. The germline V and J ends were trimmed by 6 bases and 7 bases, with 7 bases remaining between them.

In its sample, this clonotype was seen many times. The J gene is TRBJ1-1, the V gene TRBV10-3; TRBD1 matches 8 bases. This CDR3 is built from 13 residues. Per germline, CDR1 ENHRY and CDR2 SYGVKD. J lost 5 bases, V lost 6 bases, and 5 bases had no gene match. The CDR3 protein is CAISLTGGTEAFF. The CDR3 region has the DNA TGTGCCATCAGCCTCACAGGGGGGACTGAAGCTTTCTTT.

This clonotype appeared many times. V is TRBV7-9 and J is TRBJ1-5; D possibly corresponds to TRBD1 (6 bases). V dropped 0 bases and J dropped 2 bases, with 17 bases sitting between them. Germline V gene data show CDR1 as SEHNR and CDR2 as FQNEAQ (reference sequence). The CDR3 is 18 residues long. The CDR3 DNA sequence: TGTGCCAGCAGCTTAGCCCCGCCGGGCAGGGGAGGCAATCAGCCCCAGCATTTT. Amino acids: CASSLAPPGRGGNQPQHF.

The table lists this clonotype with many counts. The chain recombines TRBV3-1 with TRBJ2-2; D uncertain. V was trimmed by 4 bases and J by 0 bases, leaving 9 bases between them. The germline CDR1 and CDR2 sequences are LGHDT and YNNKEL (reference sequence). This CDR3 is 15 amino acids long. CDR3 region: CASSRGEANTGELFF. The CDR3 DNA follows: TGTGCCAGCAGCCGGGGTGAGGCGAACACCGGGGAGCTGTTTTTT.

There are many counts of this clonotype. This chain connects TRBV20-1 to TRBJ1-5; 9 nucleotides line up with TRBD1. CDR3 size: 13 residues. Unmatched junction bases numbered 4, after V lost 5 bases and J lost 5 bases. The germline CDR1 and CDR2 sequences are DFQATT and SNEGSKA (reference sequence). CDR3 nucleotides: TGCAGTGCTTGGGGACAGGGACATCAGCCCCAGCATTTT. Its protein is CSAWGQGHQPQHF.

In its sample, this clonotype was seen a few times. The J gene is TRBJ2-3, the V gene TRBV4-1; 7 nucleotides line up with TRBD2. With V trimmed by 1 base and J by 6 bases, 4 bases remained unmatched. There are 14 residues in the CDR3. Germline CDR1 and CDR2: MGHRA and YSYEKL. The CDR3 region is CASSQVGAGDTQYF. CDR3 nucleotides: TGCGCCAGCAGCCAAGTCGGAGCGGGGGATACGCAGTATTTT.

This clonotype has ten or more counts. The chain has TRBV7-3 and TRBJ2-1; 8 bases align to TRBD2. The V and J ends lost 2 bases and 7 bases, in that order; junction bases with no gene match: 7. The germline V gene has CDR1 SGHTA and CDR2 FQGTGA. The CDR3 has 15 amino acids. CDR3 nucleotide sequence: TGTGCCAGCAGCTTATACGGGGGGGCAGGGAATGAGCAGTTCTTC. Protein product: CASSLYGGAGNEQFF.

This clonotype was detected many times. The chain carries TRBV5-5 and TRBJ1-3; TRBD1 is a possible D gene (5 bases). From germline, CDR1 is SGHKS and CDR2 YYEKEE (reference sequence). Trimming removed 0 bases at V and 4 bases at J, with 11 bases between. The CDR3 sequence is 15 residues long. The CDR3 region is CASSLVPGPGNTIYF. The DNA of the CDR3 is TGTGCCAGCAGCTTGGTGCCGGGGCCCGGAAACACCATATATTTT.

The chain carries TRBV7-8 and TRBJ1-5; TRBD1 matches at 9 bases. The CDR3 is made up of 18 amino acids. The ends lost 5 bases at V and 0 bases at J; junction bases unmatched: 11. Germline CDR1 SGHVS, CDR2 FQNEAQ. The CDR3 loop is CASSPDRGTRYSNQPQHF. The CDR3 DNA reads as TGTGCCAGCAGCCCCGACAGGGGGACCAGATATAGCAATCAGCCCCAGCATTTT.

This clonotype was found many times. The chain recombines TRBV7-2 with TRBJ2-3, with a possible D match to TRBD2 (6 bases). The CDR3 is made up of 16 amino acids. Germline V gene data show CDR1 as SGHTA and CDR2 as FQGNSA. V was shortened by 5 bases and J by 1 base, with 16 bases between the two germline ends. The CDR3 nucleotides are TGTGCCAGCAGCCCAGGCGGTCGCGGGGGCACAGATACGCAGTATTTT. Translation gives CASSPGGRGGTDTQYF.

This clonotype was recorded many times. The chain uses TRBV9 and TRBJ2-1; the D is unclear. The CDR3 spans 14 residues. V was shortened by 0 bases and J by 4 bases, with 8 bases between the two germline ends. Germline V gene lookup returns CDR1 SGDLS and CDR2 YYNGEE. The CDR3 here is CASSVVGSYNEQFF. DNA of the CDR3: TGTGCCAGCAGCGTAGTAGGCAGTTACAATGAGCAGTTCTTC.

The chain employs TRBV10-3 and TRBJ2-3; TRBD2 matches at 10 bases. V was pared by 2 bases and J by 4 bases, with 9 bases of the junction left unmatched. The germline CDR1 and CDR2 sequences are ENHRY and SYGVKD. CDR3 length equals 17 residues. The DNA for the CDR3 is TGTGCCATCAGTGAGCACAGCGGGAGGGCCTCGGCAGATACGCAGTATTTT. It is translated as CAISEHSGRASADTQYF.